Shown below are 4 T cell receptor beta chains from a single sample sequenced in a study of cytomegalovirus exposure and HLA in healthy donors. PCR used 60 Vbeta primers and 13 Jbeta primers. This table comes from immunoSEQ multiplex PCR, and its TCRdb copy is limited to in-frame clones, with some not included. The sample consists of over 150,000 clones, 75% to 85% of them appearing once. The sequencing input was PBMCs. The receptors stem from a woman aged 45-60 years in good health and CMV-seropositive.

Comments on this clone: This sample also contains other DNA sequences that code for the same CDR3. The chain joins TRBV19 to TRBJ2-2; 11 positions match TRBD2. The CDR3 is 16 residues long. Trimming at V came to 5 bases and at J to 1 base, leaving 3 bases not matched to a gene. CDR1 LNHDA and CDR2 SQIVND come from the germline V gene (reference sequence). The CDR3 DNA is TGTGCCAGTAGTGTCCTAGCGGGGGGGAACACCGGGGAGCTGTTTTTT. It translates to CASSVLAGGNTGELFF.

This CDR3 is CAISESGVHSNYGYTF. CDR3 in DNA: TGTGCCATCAGTGAGTCTGGTGTGCACAGCAACTATGGCTACACCTTC. This sequence joins TRBV10-3 and TRBJ1-2; D not resolved. CDR1 is ENHRY, CDR2 SYGVKD, per germline. The CDR3 length is 16 residues. Trimming stripped 0 bases from V and 2 bases from J, with 13 bases between.

This rearrangement joins TRBV30 to TRBJ1-3, with TRBD1 identical over 7 bases. Trimming took 2 bases from V and 3 from J; bases not matched to a gene: 7. CDR1 is GTSNPN and CDR2 is SVGIG in the germline V gene (reference sequence). This CDR3 spans 15 amino acids. The CDR3 bases are TGTGCCTGGAGTCGAACCGGGACAGTTGGAAACACCATATATTTT. It codes for CAWSRTGTVGNTIYF.

The V call is TRBV7-3, the J call TRBJ1-2, with 9 positions matching TRBD1. The CDR3 is 13 amino acids. V lost 5 bases, J lost 4 bases, and 2 bases stayed unmatched. CDR1 and CDR2 from the germline V gene are SGHTA and FQGTGA. The CDR3 DNA is TGTGCCAGCAGCCCGACAGGGGGCTATGGCTACACCTTC. Its translation is CASSPTGGYGYTF.